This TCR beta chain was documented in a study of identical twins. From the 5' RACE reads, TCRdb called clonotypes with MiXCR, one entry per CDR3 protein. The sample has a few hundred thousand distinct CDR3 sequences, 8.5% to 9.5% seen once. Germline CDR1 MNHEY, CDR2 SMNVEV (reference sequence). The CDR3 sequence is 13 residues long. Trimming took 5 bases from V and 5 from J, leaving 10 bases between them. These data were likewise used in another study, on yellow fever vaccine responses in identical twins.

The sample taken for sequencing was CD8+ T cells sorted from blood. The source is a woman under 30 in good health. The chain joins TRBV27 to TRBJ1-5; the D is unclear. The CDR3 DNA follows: TGTGCCAGCAGTGTCGCCGTAGATCAGCCCCAGCATTTT. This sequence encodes CASSVAVDQPQHF.